This T cell receptor (beta chain) was recorded in a study of blood T cells in healthy people across ages. PCR was performed a second time for roughly 6 to 12 cycles using a sample-barcoded 5' primer and a J-beta primer mix. TCRdb itself ran the 5' RACE reads through MiXCR, one entry per CDR3 protein. The data show over a million distinct CDR3 sequences, roughly 60% seen once. In germline, CDR1 is MGHRA, CDR2 YSYEKL. The CDR3 is made up of 16 amino acids. The ends lost 3 bases at V and 4 bases at J; junction bases unmatched: 7. Per sample, no less than 5 micrograms of total RNA were extracted. The chain recombines TRBV4-1 with TRBJ2-1; 9 nucleotides match TRBD1. This receptor was taken from a young man in good health. The sample comprised blood. This chain's CDR3 is CASSHLGGQGYNEQFF. CDR3 DNA: TGCGCCAGCAGCCACTTGGGGGGACAGGGATACAATGAGCAGTTCTTC.